These T cell receptor beta chains were read from a single sample in a study of T cell repertoires in cytomegalovirus infection. Their antigens remain unidentified. One entry per CDR3 protein, called by TCRdb with MiXCR from the reads. The table includes about 770,000 distinct CDR3 sequences, about 27% detected once. Sequences were derived from cultured CD8+ T cells from PBMCs, sampled from culture after CMV antigen stimulation. The receptors derive from a human donor in good health (CMV status not recorded). Some clones in this sample may be carry-over from other donors' samples. Both conserved end residues are part of each CDR3. Fields, in order: V gene, D gene, CDR3 protein. A D gene is named only where the DNA matches it firmly.

V: TRBV7-8; D: TRBD1; CDR3: CATLDRLTDTQYF
V: TRBV29-1; D: .; CDR3: CSVEWAVEAFF
V: TRBV27; D: .; CDR3: CASFGGVITEAFF
V: TRBV19; D: .; CDR3: CATRLPDYPDNEQFF
V: TRBV20-1; D: TRBD2; CDR3: CSASPRTSEAGELFF
V: TRBV9; D: .; CDR3: CASSPDRRGAGDTQYF
V: TRBV6-5; D: TRBD2; CDR3: CASTIAGGHEQFF
V: TRBV7-8; D: .; CDR3: CASSLEVVAGGAFF
V: TRBV6-1; D: .; CDR3: CASIYTEAFF
V: TRBV29-1; D: .; CDR3: CSVSGPHEQYF
V: TRBV5-1; D: TRBD1; CDR3: CASSFPRDRGQTGELFF
V: TRBV20-1; D: .; CDR3: CSARSLGNTEAFF
V: TRBV7-6; D: .; CDR3: CASNFGASYTF
V: TRBV27; D: .; CDR3: CASSPQSRTYEQYF
V: TRBV7-9; D: TRBD2; CDR3: CASRPPSSGGAQFF
V: TRBV27; D: TRBD2; CDR3: CASSSRWTSGGVAKNIQYF
V: TRBV7-6; D: TRBD1; CDR3: CASTLSGTAINSPLHF
V: TRBV12-3/TRBV12-4; D: .; CDR3: CASSSQGASKEKLFF
V: TRBV10-3; D: TRBD2; CDR3: CAISVRERGRQETQYF
V: TRBV5-6; D: .; CDR3: CASSLEDGSRGGTEAFF
V: TRBV24-1; D: TRBD1; CDR3: CAVQGIYSTDTQYF
V: TRBV9; D: .; CDR3: CASSVDMTGGQPDTQYF
V: TRBV5-4; D: .; CDR3: CASSLPGLYPNGYTF
V: TRBV7-9; D: TRBD1; CDR3: CASSPRGINEQYF
V: TRBV3-1; D: .; CDR3: CASSPRGSIETQYF
V: TRBV20-1; D: .; CDR3: CSARVRGQNTGELFF
V: TRBV6-2/TRBV6-3; D: TRBD1; CDR3: CASSPRGPLKLQETQYF
V: TRBV6-5; D: .; CDR3: CASSYNMGTEAFF
V: TRBV7-6; D: .; CDR3: CASSLVWAGDNEQFF
V: TRBV11-2; D: .; CDR3: CASSLDGGGTEAFF
V: TRBV19; D: .; CDR3: CASSAIEAFF
V: TRBV12-3/TRBV12-4; D: .; CDR3: CASSFVRGRFLNEKLFF
V: TRBV7-9; D: .; CDR3: CASSLEIGKTQYF
V: TRBV5-1; D: TRBD1; CDR3: CASSHRGSNTEAFF
V: TRBV6-1; D: TRBD1; CDR3: CASSGNPDRFSYEQYF
V: TRBV27; D: .; CDR3: CASSLSGAQGPYSNQPQHF
V: TRBV7-2; D: .; CDR3: CASSPNRAPVQPQHF
V: TRBV27; D: .; CDR3: CASSFGGFNTEAFF
V: TRBV7-6; D: TRBD2; CDR3: CASSPPLSLAGGPDTQYF